This is a list of T cell receptor beta chains from one sample in a study of blood T cell repertoires in COVID-19. Measured with immunoSEQ multiplex PCR; TCRdb has only the in-frame clones, and not every one. The sample yields about 150,000 clones, roughly 88% seen once. The specimen was peripheral blood. These receptors were taken from a man aged 55 to 70 with COVID-19, enrolled during active disease. Both conserved end residues are part of each CDR3. A D gene is named only where the DNA matches it firmly. Size values are once, few and many counts, or a class for expanded clones, and some rows have none.

J: TRBJ2-1
size: .
D: TRBD2
V: TRBV9
CDR3: CASSPTFWGGINEQFF
DNA: TGTGCCAGCAGCCCTACTTTTTGGGGAGGGATAAATGAGCAGTTCTTC

J: TRBJ2-2
size: .
D: .
V: TRBV5-4
CDR3: CASSLPGGRTGELFF
DNA: TGTGCCAGCAGCCTTCCCGGGGGGCGGACCGGGGAGCTGTTTTTT

J: TRBJ2-4
size: .
D: TRBD1
V: TRBV7-2
CDR3: CASSPMGQGVQYF
DNA: TGTGCCAGCAGCCCTATGGGACAGGGAGTTCAGTACTTC

J: TRBJ1-1
size: .
D: TRBD1
V: TRBV6-5
CDR3: CASNKQGKAFF
DNA: TGTGCCAGCAACAAACAGGGGAAAGCTTTCTTT

J: TRBJ2-7
size: .
D: .
V: TRBV9
CDR3: CASSVLVGGTYSEQYF
DNA: TGTGCCAGCAGCGTATTAGTAGGCGGAACATATAGCGAGCAGTACTTC

J: TRBJ1-4
size: .
D: .
V: TRBV25-1
CDR3: CASSVSPSRATNEKLFF
DNA: TGTGCCAGCAGTGTTAGCCCGTCCAGGGCAACTAATGAAAAACTGTTTTTT

J: TRBJ1-5
size: .
D: TRBD1
V: TRBV19
CDR3: CASSGQGGNQPQHF
DNA: TGTGCCAGTAGTGGACAGGGCGGCAATCAGCCCCAGCATTTT

J: TRBJ1-2
size: .
D: TRBD1
V: TRBV4-1
CDR3: CASSQDSGGFRGGYTF
DNA: TGCGCCAGCAGCCAAGATTCAGGGGGATTTCGGGGTGGCTACACCTTC

J: TRBJ2-1
size: .
D: .
V: TRBV4-3
CDR3: CASSQYSTGYNEQFF
DNA: TGCGCCAGCAGCCAATATTCGACAGGTTACAATGAGCAGTTCTTC

J: TRBJ1-6
size: .
D: .
V: TRBV7-8
CDR3: CASSLTGMGSPLHF
DNA: TGTGCCAGCAGCTTGACAGGCATGGGGTCACCCCTCCACTTT

J: TRBJ1-3
size: .
D: TRBD1
V: TRBV7-2
CDR3: CASSLAGTAISGNTIYF
DNA: TGTGCCAGCAGCTTAGCTGGGACAGCGATCTCTGGAAACACCATATATTTT

J: TRBJ2-5
size: once
D: .
V: TRBV24-1
CDR3: CATRGGSETQYF
DNA: TGTGCCACCAGGGGGGGATCAGAGACCCAGTACTTC

J: TRBJ1-5
size: .
D: .
V: TRBV9
CDR3: CANPGGDRYNQPQHF
DNA: TGTGCCAACCCCGGGGGGGATAGGTACAATCAGCCCCAGCATTTT

J: TRBJ1-1
size: few
D: TRBD1
V: TRBV9
CDR3: CASSVQGGTEAFF
DNA: TGTGCCAGCAGCGTCCAGGGGGGTACTGAAGCTTTCTTT

J: TRBJ2-5
size: once
D: TRBD1
V: TRBV7-2
CDR3: CASSSSGGGETQYF
DNA: TGTGCCAGCAGCTCATCAGGGGGCGGAGAGACCCAGTACTTC

J: TRBJ2-7
size: .
D: .
V: TRBV6-1
CDR3: CASSEAPWSSYEQYF
DNA: TGTGCCAGCAGTGAAGCGCCATGGAGCTCCTACGAGCAGTACTTC

J: TRBJ2-4
size: .
D: TRBD1
V: TRBV19
CDR3: CASSSDRANIQYF
DNA: TGTGCCAGTAGTTCCGACAGGGCCAACATTCAGTACTTC

J: TRBJ1-2
size: few
D: .
V: TRBV11-3
CDR3: CASSSVGHSGYGYTF
DNA: TGTGCCAGCAGCTCCGTGGGACATAGTGGCTATGGCTACACCTTC

J: TRBJ2-7
size: .
D: TRBD2
V: TRBV19
CDR3: CASSSAGGPYEQYF
DNA: TGTGCCAGTAGTTCAGCGGGGGGGCCCTACGAGCAGTACTTC

J: TRBJ1-4
size: .
D: .
V: TRBV7-2
CDR3: CASSLQVSPTNEKLFF
DNA: TGTGCCAGCAGCTTACAGGTCTCTCCAACTAATGAAAAACTGTTTTTT

J: TRBJ2-5
size: once
D: TRBD2
V: TRBV3-1/TRBV3-2
CDR3: CASSSSSGGAQETQYF
DNA: TGTGCCAGCAGCTCATCTAGCGGGGGGGCCCAAGAGACCCAGTACTTC

J: TRBJ1-5
size: few
D: .
V: TRBV21-1
CDR3: CASSKRDRTFQPQHF
DNA: TGTGCCAGCAGCAAACGGGACAGAACCTTTCAGCCCCAGCATTTT

J: TRBJ2-7
size: .
D: TRBD1
V: TRBV7-2
CDR3: CASSTTGVHEQYF
DNA: TGTGCCAGCAGCACGACAGGGGTCCACGAGCAGTACTTC

J: TRBJ2-7
size: .
D: .
V: TRBV18
CDR3: CASSPSQYSYEQYF
DNA: TGTGCCAGCTCACCCTCACAGTACTCCTACGAGCAGTACTTC

J: TRBJ1-5
size: .
D: .
V: TRBV7-9
CDR3: CASSSQGQPQHF
DNA: TGTGCCAGCAGCTCCCAGGGGCAGCCCCAGCATTTT

J: TRBJ1-2
size: few
D: TRBD1
V: TRBV25-1
CDR3: CASSEAGRGLANYGYTF
DNA: TGTGCCAGCAGTGAAGCCGGCAGGGGGTTAGCTAACTATGGCTACACCTTC

J: TRBJ1-2
size: .
D: .
V: TRBV10-3
CDR3: CAISESGRGVYGYTF
DNA: TGTGCCATCAGTGAGTCTGGCAGGGGCGTCTATGGCTACACCTTC

J: TRBJ1-5
size: .
D: .
V: TRBV6-5
CDR3: CASSYISGLGNQPQHF
DNA: TGTGCCAGCAGTTACATATCAGGGTTGGGCAATCAGCCCCAGCATTTT

J: TRBJ2-5
size: .
D: TRBD1
V: TRBV5-1
CDR3: CASSIGTGGLETQYF
DNA: TGCGCCAGCAGCATAGGGACAGGGGGTTTGGAGACCCAGTACTTC

J: TRBJ1-2
size: .
D: TRBD1
V: TRBV3-1/TRBV3-2
CDR3: CASSSGTGNYGYTF
DNA: TGTGCCAGCAGCTCTGGGACAGGAAACTATGGCTACACCTTC

J: TRBJ1-6
size: .
D: TRBD1
V: TRBV10-3
CDR3: CAIRIQGNSPLHF
DNA: TGTGCCATCAGAATACAGGGGAACTCACCCCTCCACTTT

J: TRBJ2-7
size: .
D: TRBD1
V: TRBV5-1
CDR3: CASSLEGTGSYEQYF
DNA: TGCGCCAGCAGCTTGGAAGGGACAGGGTCCTACGAGCAGTACTTC

J: TRBJ1-4
size: once
D: TRBD1
V: TRBV7-8
CDR3: CASSVDRGATNEKLFF
DNA: TGTGCCAGCAGCGTGGACAGGGGTGCAACTAATGAAAAACTGTTTTTT

J: TRBJ2-3
size: .
D: .
V: TRBV7-2
CDR3: CASSSYTFLPDTQYF
DNA: TGTGCCAGCAGCTCCTATACTTTTTTGCCAGATACGCAGTATTTT

J: TRBJ2-5
size: .
D: TRBD2
V: TRBV14
CDR3: CASSPSGGGETQYF
DNA: TGTGCCAGCAGCCCTAGCGGGGGAGGAGAGACCCAGTACTTC

J: TRBJ2-7
size: .
D: .
V: TRBV13
CDR3: CASSLVGLTYEQYF
DNA: TGTGCCAGCAGCTTAGTTGGACTAACCTACGAGCAGTACTTC

J: TRBJ2-7
size: .
D: TRBD1
V: TRBV28
CDR3: CASGTTGGSGEQYF
DNA: TGTGCCAGCGGAACAACAGGGGGCTCTGGCGAGCAGTACTTC

J: TRBJ2-1
size: .
D: TRBD2
V: TRBV5-8
CDR3: CASSLFVSGRVSYNEQFF
DNA: TGTGCCAGCAGCTTGTTCGTTAGCGGGAGGGTATCCTACAATGAGCAGTTCTTC

J: TRBJ2-1
size: .
D: .
V: TRBV7-3
CDR3: CASSSGSSRVEQFF
DNA: TGTGCCAGCAGCTCAGGGTCCAGCCGGGTTGAGCAGTTCTTC

J: TRBJ2-7
size: .
D: TRBD1
V: TRBV4-3
CDR3: CASSQETGGVYEQYF
DNA: TGCGCCAGCAGCCAGGAGACAGGGGGAGTCTACGAGCAGTACTTC

J: TRBJ1-4
size: few
D: TRBD1
V: TRBV11-3
CDR3: CASSSTGGGEKLFF
DNA: TGTGCCAGCAGCTCGACAGGGGGGGGTGAAAAACTGTTTTTT

J: TRBJ2-1
size: .
D: .
V: TRBV18
CDR3: CASSPEVGSYNEQFF
DNA: TGTGCCAGCTCGCCAGAGGTCGGGTCCTACAATGAGCAGTTCTTC

J: TRBJ2-3
size: .
D: .
V: TRBV27
CDR3: CASSLWYGTDTQYF
DNA: TGTGCCAGCAGTTTGTGGTACGGTACAGATACGCAGTATTTT

J: TRBJ2-6
size: .
D: TRBD2
V: TRBV6-5
CDR3: CASRTGTTGANVLTF
DNA: TGTGCCAGCAGAACCGGGACTACTGGGGCCAACGTCCTGACTTTC

J: TRBJ2-7
size: .
D: TRBD1
V: TRBV3-1/TRBV3-2
CDR3: CASSEGQVSSYEQYF
DNA: TGTGCCAGCAGCGAGGGACAGGTTAGCTCCTACGAGCAGTACTTC

J: TRBJ1-2
size: few
D: .
V: TRBV4-3
CDR3: CASSQEGVAADYGYTF
DNA: TGCGCCAGCAGCCAAGAGGGCGTGGCCGCCGACTATGGCTACACCTTC

J: TRBJ1-4
size: .
D: .
V: TRBV28
CDR3: CASSEGGSGGEKLFF
DNA: TGTGCCAGCAGTGAAGGGGGGTCGGGAGGGGAAAAACTGTTTTTT

J: TRBJ2-1
size: .
D: .
V: TRBV5-4
CDR3: CASSFGGSDNEQFF
DNA: TGTGCCAGCAGCTTCGGGGGATCAGACAATGAGCAGTTCTTC

J: TRBJ2-3
size: .
D: .
V: TRBV7-9
CDR3: CASSLGPVSTDTQYF
DNA: TGTGCCAGCAGCTTAGGGCCAGTTTCCACAGATACGCAGTATTTT

J: TRBJ1-6
size: .
D: .
V: TRBV6-6
CDR3: CASSYEQTDSPLHF
DNA: TGTGCCAGCAGTTACGAACAGACCGATTCACCCCTCCACTTT

J: TRBJ2-7
size: .
D: TRBD2
V: TRBV12-5
CDR3: CASAPGTSGRTYEQYF
DNA: TGTGCTAGTGCCCCCGGGACTAGCGGGAGGACTTACGAGCAGTACTTC

J: TRBJ1-2
size: .
D: TRBD1
V: TRBV9
CDR3: CASSSRGTDLNYGYTF
DNA: TGTGCCAGCAGCTCCCGCGGGACAGACTTAAACTATGGCTACACCTTC

J: TRBJ1-4
size: .
D: .
V: TRBV5-1
CDR3: CASRTGLTTNEKLFF
DNA: TGCGCCAGCAGGACCGGACTAACAACTAATGAAAAACTGTTTTTT

J: TRBJ1-4
size: few
D: .
V: TRBV27
CDR3: CASRRDNNEKLFF
DNA: TGTGCCAGCAGGAGGGACAATAATGAAAAACTGTTTTTT

J: TRBJ1-4
size: .
D: .
V: TRBV6-2/TRBV6-3
CDR3: CASSYIQEREKLFF
DNA: TGTGCCAGCAGTTACATCCAGGAAAGGGAAAAACTGTTTTTT